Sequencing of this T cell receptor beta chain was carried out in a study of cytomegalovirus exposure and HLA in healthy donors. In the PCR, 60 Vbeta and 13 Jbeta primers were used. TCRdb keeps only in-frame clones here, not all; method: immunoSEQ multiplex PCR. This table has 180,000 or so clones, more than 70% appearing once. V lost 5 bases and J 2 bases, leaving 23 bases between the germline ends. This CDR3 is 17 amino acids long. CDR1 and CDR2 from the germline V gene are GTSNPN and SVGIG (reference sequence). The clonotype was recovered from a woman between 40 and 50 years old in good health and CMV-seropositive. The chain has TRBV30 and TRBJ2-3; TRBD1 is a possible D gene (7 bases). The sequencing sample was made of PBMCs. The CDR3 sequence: CAWSRSNRGGPTDTQYF. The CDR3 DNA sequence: TGTGCCTGGTCGAGAAGTAACAGGGGAGGTCCCACAGATACGCAGTATTTT.